A single sample is the source of the 28 T cell receptor beta chains below, sequenced in a study of regulatory T cells in long-lasting Graves disease. Specified time point: persistent/refractory GD, antithyroid drugs over 5 years with positive TRAb. RNA from PBMCs was the source of the TCR library. To make TCR beta libraries, researchers used iRepertoire HTBI primers and Arm-PCR of CDR3 regions. Each CDR3 protein gets one entry after TCRdb re-called the multiplex PCR reads with MiXCR. The profile covers fewer than 600,000 distinct CDR3 sequences, with 20% to 25% appearing a single time and around 12% taken by the ten largest. The sequencing used peripheral blood mononuclear cells (PBMCs), collected when the disease was refractory, from a patient treated with antithyroid drugs. The receptors were sampled from a female donor with Graves disease.

This clonotype has a count of ten or more. The chain carries TRBV27 and TRBJ2-7, with 8 bases lining up with TRBD1. V was clipped by 5 bases and J by 2 bases; unmatched bases: 5. From germline, CDR1 is MNHEY and CDR2 SMNVEV (reference sequence). The CDR3 has 14 amino acids. The DNA of the CDR3 is TGTGCCAGCAGTACGACAGGGGTTCCCTACGAGCAGTACTTC. As protein: CASSTTGVPYEQYF.

This clonotype has only a few counts. The V gene is TRBV30, the J gene TRBJ1-4; no reliable D call. The V gene lost 0 bases and the J gene lost 11 bases, with 13 bases spanning the gap. This CDR3 is 13 amino acids long. Per the germline V gene, CDR1 is GTSNPN and CDR2 is SVGIG (reference sequence). The CDR3 region has the DNA TGTGCCTGGAGTGTGGGATCCCTCGGTAAACTGTTTTTT. Amino acid sequence: CAWSVGSLGKLFF.

In its sample, this clonotype was seen many times. The chain uses TRBV6-1 and TRBJ2-5, with a tentative D call TRBD2 (6 bases). There are 14 residues in the CDR3. The ends were cut back, 4 bases at V and 4 bases at J, with 13 bases in the middle. Germline CDR1 reads MNHNS; CDR2 reads SASEGT. The CDR3 sequence is CASSVGGRGETQYF. The CDR3, as DNA: TGTGCCAGCAGTGTCGGAGGGCGGGGAGAGACCCAGTACTTC.

This chain uses TRBV6-5 with TRBJ1-2, with a possible D match to TRBD1 (6 bases). With 4 bases removed from V and 12 bases from J, the gap between germline ends came to 12 bases. This CDR3 has 11 residues. Germline CDR1 is MNHEY and CDR2 is SVGAGI. DNA of the CDR3: TGTGCCAGCAGTTCGACAGGACCCCACACCTTC. As protein: CASSSTGPHTF.

This clonotype came up many times. The V call is TRBV12-3 or TRBV12-4, the J call TRBJ1-1; D is uncertain. V was cut by 11 bases and J by 1 base, with 11 bases left in between. The CDR3 is 12 residues long. The CDR3: CASGTENTEAFF. The CDR3 DNA sequence: TGTGCCTCGGGTACCGAGAACACTGAAGCTTTCTTT.

At least ten counts were recorded for this clonotype. At one end the junction does not follow the germline gene, possibly because of a read error. The chain is built from TRBV12-3 or TRBV12-4 and TRBJ1-5, with D perhaps matching TRBD1 (5 bases). This CDR3 contains 13 residues. The CDR3 here is CASSLGDNQPQHF. The CDR3 region has the DNA TGTGCCAGCAGCTTAGGGGATAATCAGCCCCAGCATTTT.

This clonotype has at least ten counts. The rearrangement joins TRBV2 to TRBJ2-2; TRBD2 might be the D (5 bases). Germline assignment: CDR1 SNHLY and CDR2 FYNNEI. CDR3 length: 15 amino acids. V dropped 2 bases and J dropped 2 bases, with 9 bases sitting between them. The CDR3 region has the DNA TGTGCCAGCAGTGAAAGGGAGTCCAACACCGGGGAGCTGTTTTTT. Translated, it gives CASSERESNTGELFF.

This chain links TRBV7-9 with TRBJ2-1; 8 bases map to TRBD2. The CDR3 is made up of 15 amino acids. The V and J ends lost 6 bases and 2 bases, in that order; junction bases with no gene match: 6. The germline V gene has CDR1 SEHNR and CDR2 FQNEAQ (reference sequence). The chain's CDR3 is CASSYTGGAYNEQFF. DNA of the CDR3: TGTGCCAGCAGTTATACGGGGGGGGCCTACAATGAGCAGTTCTTC.

This clonotype was counted ten times or more. This sequence joins TRBV5-1 and TRBJ1-1, with D unresolved. V dropped 1 base and J dropped 7 bases, with 11 bases sitting between them. This CDR3 has 13 residues. Germline V CDR1 and CDR2: SGHRS, YFSETQ. The CDR3 is CASSLMPDGEAFF. The CDR3 region has the DNA TGCGCCAGCAGCTTGATGCCAGATGGTGAAGCTTTCTTT.

A few counts support this clonotype. V gene TRBV20-1 combines with J gene TRBJ2-1, with 10 bases matching TRBD2. This CDR3 contains 12 residues. CDR1 is DFQATT, CDR2 SNEGSKA, per germline (reference sequence). The CDR3: CSPAGGRDEQFF. DNA for the CDR3: TGCAGCCCAGCGGGAGGGCGCGATGAGCAGTTCTTC.

This clonotype was picked up many times. The gene calls are TRBV28 and TRBJ2-7; a possible D gene is TRBD1 (5 bases). The germline V and J ends were trimmed by 3 bases and 2 bases, with 8 bases remaining between them. This CDR3 has 13 amino acids. Per germline, CDR1 MDHEN and CDR2 SYDVKM. The CDR3 spells CASSLLGAYEQYF. Here the CDR3 DNA reads TGTGCCAGCAGTTTGTTAGGGGCCTACGAGCAGTACTTC.

This clonotype has ten or more counts. The chain joins TRBV12-3 or TRBV12-4 to TRBJ1-1, with 8 nucleotides matching TRBD1. V trimming: 6 bases; J trimming: 2 bases; junction bases outside the gene matches: 5. There are 14 residues in the CDR3. CDR3 loop: CASRPGQVNTEAFF. In nucleotides, the CDR3 is TGTGCCAGCAGACCGGGACAGGTCAACACTGAAGCTTTCTTT.

This chain links TRBV7-2 with TRBJ1-1; 8 bases fit TRBD1. Germline assignment: CDR1 SGHTA and CDR2 FQGNSA. After removal of 4 bases from V and 4 bases from J, the junction contained 5 bases not matched to a gene. The CDR3 runs 14 residues. This CDR3 reads CASSSGQGSTEAFF. The CDR3, as DNA: TGTGCCAGCAGCTCCGGACAGGGAAGCACTGAAGCTTTCTTT.

This clonotype was picked up many times. The genes are TRBV11-2 and TRBJ1-2; 9 nucleotides line up with TRBD1. Germline V CDR1 and CDR2: SGHAT, FQNNGV. V lost 4 bases to trimming and J lost 3 bases; unmatched junction nucleotides: 6. CDR3 size: 15 residues. In DNA, the CDR3 is TGTGCCAGCAGCTCTAACCGGGACAGGGACTATGGCTACACCTTC. This encodes CASSSNRDRDYGYTF.

At least ten counts were recorded for this clonotype. The V call is TRBV10-3, the J call TRBJ1-1; the D is unclear. Trimming took off 5 bases at V and 3 bases at J, with 7 bases between the two ends. This CDR3 is 12 amino acids long. Germline CDR1 reads ENHRY; CDR2 reads SYGVKD. CDR3 in DNA: TGTGCCATCAGTTCTGTAGACACTGAAGCTTTCTTT. It yields the protein CAISSVDTEAFF.

Turning to this clonotype: The likely explanation is a read error, given a far larger clone one base away. The J gene is TRBJ2-7, the V gene TRBV9; D may be TRBD1 (5 bases). CDR3 length equals 13 residues. Trimming removed 4 bases from V and 2 bases from J, with 10 bases in between. Germline V CDR1 and CDR2: SGDLS, YYNGEE. The chain's CDR3 is CASSSTAAYEQYF. The CDR3 region has the DNA TGTGCCAGCAGCTCGACAGCAGCCTACGAGCAGTACTTC.

The chain has TRBV15 and TRBJ1-3; D is perhaps TRBD1 (5 bases). V lost 5 bases and J 2 bases, leaving 10 bases between the germline ends. Germline V CDR1 and CDR2: LNHNV, YYDKDF (reference sequence). This CDR3 has 14 residues. The CDR3 DNA reads TGTGCCACCAGCGCACGGACACCTGGAAACACCATATATTTT. This encodes CATSARTPGNTIYF.

A few counts support this clonotype. V gene TRBV20-1 combines with J gene TRBJ1-2; possibly TRBD1 for D (5 bases). CDR3 length equals 15 residues. Germline CDR1 reads DFQATT; CDR2 reads SNEGSKA (reference sequence). V lost 6 bases and J lost 5, with 22 bases in between. As DNA, the CDR3 is TGCAGTGCGCAACTGGGAGGTCCCGGGGGGTATGGCTACACCTTC. Translated: CSAQLGGPGGYGYTF.

About this clonotype itself: A single base separates this from a much larger clone, so it may be a read error. This chain joins TRBV12-3 or TRBV12-4 and TRBJ2-7; D might be TRBD1 (6 bases). With 1 base removed from V and 3 bases from J, the gap between germline ends came to 10 bases. The CDR3 contains 14 residues. The CDR3 spells CASSLETGDYEQYF. CDR3 DNA sequence: TGTGCCAGCAGTTTAGAGACAGGAGACTACGAGCAGTACTTC.

This clonotype was seen only a few times. This chain links TRBV5-1 with TRBJ1-4; D remains ambiguous. The germline CDR1 and CDR2 sequences are SGHRS and YFSETQ. V lost 0 bases and J lost 2, with 11 bases in between. The CDR3 is 16 residues long. The CDR3 loop is CASSLGPTRTNEKLFF. The CDR3, as DNA: TGCGCCAGCAGCTTGGGGCCGACGAGGACTAATGAAAAACTGTTTTTT.

The rearrangement links TRBV15 to TRBJ1-5; D is undetermined. The CDR3 extends over 15 amino acids. The V and J ends lost 0 bases and 2 bases respectively, with 8 bases between them. CDR1 and CDR2 (germline): LNHNV, YYDKDF (reference sequence). In DNA form, the CDR3 reads TGTGCCACCAGCAGAGATCTAGGAGGCAATCAGCCCCAGCATTTT. Its protein is CATSRDLGGNQPQHF. Drawing the rest from reference TRBV15 and TRBJ1-5, the complete variable domain is DAMVIQNPRYQVTQFGKPVTLSCSQTLNHNVMYWYQQKSSQAPKLLFHYYDKDFNNEADTPDNFQSRRPNTSFCFLDIRSPGLGDTAMYLCATSRDLGGNQPQHFGDGTRLSIL.

There are many counts of this clonotype. V and J are TRBV7-6 and TRBJ1-1, with 7 positions matching TRBD1. The junction had 3 bases not matched to a gene; V was cut back by 3 bases and J by 5 bases. Germline lookup yields CDR1 SGHVS and CDR2 FNYEAQ. The CDR3 is 13 residues long. CDR3 DNA sequence: TGTGCCAGCAGCTTCAGGACAGGTACTGAAGCTTTCTTT. Translating it yields CASSFRTGTEAFF.

This clonotype was counted many times. The chain couples TRBV7-9 to TRBJ1-1, with D maybe TRBD1 (6 bases). CDR1 and CDR2 from the germline V gene are SEHNR and FQNEAQ (reference sequence). V was trimmed by 5 bases and J by 5 bases, leaving 15 bases between them. The CDR3 is made up of 14 amino acids. Here the CDR3 reads CASSRDRRDTEAFF. Written as DNA, the CDR3 is TGTGCCAGCAGCCGCGACAGGAGAGATACTGAAGCTTTCTTT.

The V and J genes are TRBV10-3 and TRBJ1-5, with 8 bases lining up with TRBD1. Unmatched junction bases numbered 7, after V lost 6 bases and J lost 6 bases. The CDR3 is 14 amino acids. Germline V gene sequence: CDR1 ENHRY, CDR2 SYGVKD. Here the CDR3 DNA reads TGTGCCATCAGCGATCAGGGGGCGGGTCAGCCCCAGCATTTT. It specifies CAISDQGAGQPQHF.

The table lists this clonotype with many counts. The chain recombines TRBV28 with TRBJ1-2, with a tentative D call TRBD1 (6 bases). The CDR3 length is 12 residues. The germline V gene has CDR1 MDHEN and CDR2 SYDVKM. Trimming took 7 bases from V and 2 from J, leaving 8 bases between them. This CDR3 reads CASTQGNYGYTF. The CDR3 DNA follows: TGTGCCAGCACTCAGGGGAACTATGGCTACACCTTC.

With regard to this clonotype: A much larger clone is a single base away; this may be a read error. The chain is built from TRBV7-2 and TRBJ1-5, with TRBD1 as a possible D gene (5 bases). Trimming took 10 bases from V and 7 from J, leaving 23 bases between them. CDR3 length equals 15 residues. Germline assignment: CDR1 SGHTA and CDR2 FQGNSA. The CDR3 reads CANNPNGQGGQPQHF. The CDR3 bases are TGTGCCAACAACCCAAATGGGCAGGGTGGGCAGCCCCAGCATTTT. The full variable domain, its missing parts supplied by reference TRBV7-2 and TRBJ1-5, is GAGVSQSPSNKVTEKGKDVELRCDPISGHTALYWYRQSLGQGLEFLIYFQGNSAPDKSGLPSDRFSAERTGGSVSTLTIQRTQQEDSAVYLCANNPNGQGGQPQHFGDGTRLSIL.

Ten or more counts support this clonotype. The chain is built from TRBV28 and TRBJ2-5; tentative D call: TRBD1 (6 bases). This CDR3 comprises 13 residues. V gave up 6 bases and J gave up 1 base, with 9 bases separating them. Looked up from germline, CDR1 is MDHEN and CDR2 is SYDVKM. The CDR3 loop reads CASRLDSQETQYF. The CDR3 DNA reads as TGTGCCAGCAGATTGGACAGCCAAGAGACCCAGTACTTC.

This clonotype was counted between two and nine times. The CDR3 sequence: CASSTPAVNTEAFF. For the CDR3, the DNA is TGTGCCAGTAGTACCCCTGCAGTCAACACTGAAGCTTTCTTT. The chain links TRBV19 to TRBJ1-1; D not resolved. The CDR3 extends over 14 amino acids. V dropped 4 bases and J dropped 2 bases, with 11 bases sitting between them. Germline CDR1 is LNHDA and CDR2 is SQIVND (reference sequence). The whole variable domain, remainder taken from reference TRBV19 and TRBJ1-1, is DGGITQSPKYLFRKEGQNVTLSCEQNLNHDAMYWYRQDPGQGLRLIYYSQIVNDFQKGDIAEGYSVSREKKESFPLTVTSAQKNPTAFYLCASSTPAVNTEAFFGQGTRLTVV.